One and the same sample provided the 27 T cell receptor beta chains below, sequenced in a study of blood T cell repertoires in COVID-19. Generated by immunoSEQ multiplex PCR, the TCRdb table keeps only in-frame clones and is missing some. Of around 200,000 clones in the sample, around 87% were seen once. The sequencing sample was made of peripheral blood. All receptors derive from a man aged 35 to 55 with active or convalescent COVID-19.

The V and J genes are TRBV9 and TRBJ2-1, with 7 nucleotides matching TRBD2. The ends lost 3 bases at V and 4 bases at J; junction bases unmatched: 1. CDR1 is SGDLS, CDR2 YYNGEE, per germline. The CDR3 runs to 13 residues. The CDR3 loop reads CASSASGYNEQFF. CDR3 in DNA: TGTGCCAGCAGCGCTAGCGGTTACAATGAGCAGTTCTTC. Full variable domain (missing parts from reference TRBV9 and TRBJ2-1): DSGVTQTPKHLITATGQRVTLRCSPRSGDLSVYWYQQSLDQGLQFLIQYYNGEERAKGNILERFSAQQFPDLHSELNLSSLELGDSALYFCASSASGYNEQFFGPGTRLTVL.

This chain links TRBV5-6 with TRBJ1-2; the match to TRBD1 covers 8 bases. The V segment lost 4 bases and the J segment 4 bases; nucleotides outside the gene matches: 6. Germline lookup yields CDR1 SGHDT and CDR2 YYEEEE. The CDR3 loop spans 14 amino acids. The CDR3: CASSLRDRIYGYTF. CDR3 DNA: TGTGCCAGCAGCCTCCGGGACAGGATCTATGGCTACACCTTC.

This clone was seen a handful of times. The rearrangement joins TRBV5-1 to TRBJ2-7, with 7 bases matching TRBD1. V trimming: 4 bases; J trimming: 6 bases; junction bases outside the gene matches: 10. Per germline, CDR1 SGHRS and CDR2 YFSETQ. The CDR3 extends over 14 amino acids. CDR3 bases: TGCGCCAGCAGCCTGGGACAGCCTTCGGCCGAGCAGTACTTC. Translation gives CASSLGQPSAEQYF.

The CDR3 sequence: CATSDLQGRGYTF. The CDR3 nucleotides are TGTGCCACCAGTGATTTACAGGGGCGAGGCTACACCTTC. The chain links TRBV24-1 to TRBJ1-2; 7 positions match TRBD1. The CDR3 has 13 residues. Germline CDR1 reads KGHDR; CDR2 reads SFDVKD. J was trimmed by 8 bases and V by 1 base; bases with no gene match: 3.

This clone is a singleton in its sample. This rearrangement joins TRBV12-3 or TRBV12-4 to TRBJ2-2; tentatively, D is TRBD1 (6 bases). Trimming took 5 bases from V and 6 from J, leaving 7 bases between them. The CDR3 contains 12 residues. The CDR3 sequence is CASSQGPGELFF. The CDR3, as DNA: TGTGCCAGCAGTCAGGGGCCCGGGGAGCTGTTTTTT.

V gene TRBV2 combines with J gene TRBJ1-5, with TRBD1 matching over 11 bases. Germline loops: CDR1 SNHLY, CDR2 FYNNEI. Germline trimming cut 7 bases from V and 3 bases from J; bases unmatched to any gene: 5. The CDR3 totals 15 residues. The CDR3 coding sequence is TGTGCCAGCAATGGGGGACAGGGGGTCAATCAGCCCCAGCATTTT. This translates into CASNGGQGVNQPQHF.

This clone was observed a few times. The chain uses TRBV30 and TRBJ1-2; TRBD1 agrees at 7 bases. The trim removed 0 bases at V and 8 bases at J, leaving 12 bases unmatched. CDR1 is GTSNPN, CDR2 SVGIG, per germline (reference sequence). This CDR3 contains 15 residues. CDR3 nucleotides: TGTGCCTGGAGTGTATACAGGGGACTTGGTGGCGGCTACACCTTC. As protein: CAWSVYRGLGGGYTF.

As regards this clone: A much larger clone sits a single nucleotide away, making a read error possible. The J gene is TRBJ1-1, the V gene TRBV6-5; possible D gene TRBD1, 5 bases. CDR3 length equals 12 residues. Trimming stripped 6 bases from V and 1 base from J, with 6 bases between. The germline V gene has CDR1 MNHEY and CDR2 SVGAGI. CDR3: CASRDRNTEAFF. CDR3 bases: TGTGCCAGCAGAGACAGGAACACTGAAGCTTTCTTT.

The chain links TRBV25-1 to TRBJ2-5, with TRBD1 as a possible D gene (5 bases). V lost 2 bases and J 13 bases, leaving 17 bases between the germline ends. The CDR3 length is 13 residues. Germline V gives CDR1 MGHDK, CDR2 SYGVNS. CDR3 DNA sequence: TGTGCCAGCAGTGAACCAGGGCCTGGGTCCTTGTACTTC. This translates into CASSEPGPGSLYF.

In the case of this clone: Other nucleotide sequences from this sample produce the same CDR3. The genes are TRBV4-1 and TRBJ1-1; the D is unclear. This CDR3 has 14 amino acids. Trimming pared 5 bases from V and 0 bases from J, leaving 10 bases between. CDR1 and CDR2 from the germline V gene are MGHRA and YSYEKL. In nucleotides, the CDR3 is TGCGCCAGCAGCGGACGGACTGTGAACACTGAAGCTTTCTTT. This sequence encodes CASSGRTVNTEAFF.

The sample holds a few counts of this clone. The chain carries TRBV5-1 and TRBJ1-4, with 9 bases matching TRBD1. CDR1 and CDR2 (germline): SGHRS, YFSETQ. The CDR3 is 16 amino acids. V shed 0 bases, J shed 7 bases, and the junction held 7 bases outside the gene matches. Written as DNA, the CDR3 is TGCGCCAGCAGCTTGGGGTTGGGACAGGGAGGTGAAAAACTGTTTTTT. It is translated as CASSLGLGQGGEKLFF.

This clone was seen once. The gene calls are TRBV19 and TRBJ1-2; 9 positions match TRBD1. This CDR3 region has 13 residues. V shed 6 bases, J shed 3 bases, and the junction held 2 bases outside the gene matches. Germline CDR1 and CDR2: LNHDA and SQIVND (reference sequence). The CDR3 region is CASRTGGDYGYTF. DNA for the CDR3: TGTGCCAGTAGAACAGGGGGCGACTATGGCTACACCTTC. Variable domain in full (rest from reference TRBV19 and TRBJ1-2): DGGITQSPKYLFRKEGQNVTLSCEQNLNHDAMYWYRQDPGQGLRLIYYSQIVNDFQKGDIAEGYSVSREKKESFPLTVTSAQKNPTAFYLCASRTGGDYGYTFGSGTRLTVV.

The gene calls are TRBV5-6 and TRBJ2-5, with 8 bases aligning to TRBD1. With 2 bases clipped from V and 5 bases from J, the junction kept 8 bases outside the gene matches. The CDR3 covers 15 residues. Germline CDR1 reads SGHDT; CDR2 reads YYEEEE. CDR3 nucleotide sequence: TGTGCCAGCAGCTTAGGACAGGGTCTCGCGGAGACCCAGTACTTC. This gives the protein CASSLGQGLAETQYF. The full variable domain, with the rest looked up from reference TRBV5-6 and TRBJ2-5, is DAGVTQSPTHLIKTRGQQVTLRCSPKSGHDTVSWYQQALGQGPQFIFQYYEEEERQRGNFPDRFSGHQFPNYSSELNVNALLLGDSALYLCASSLGQGLAETQYFGPGTRLLVL.

The V gene is TRBV7-3, the J gene TRBJ2-2, with 11 bases matching TRBD1. The germline V gene has CDR1 SGHTA and CDR2 FQGTGA. With 5 bases clipped from V and 7 bases from J, the junction kept 12 bases outside the gene matches. The CDR3 covers 17 residues. This chain's CDR3 is CASSRNPGTGGGGELFF. CDR3 DNA sequence: TGTGCCAGCAGCCGAAACCCCGGGACAGGGGGTGGCGGGGAGCTGTTTTTT.

The chain joins TRBV6-5 to TRBJ2-1; D is undetermined. The length of the CDR3 is 13 residues. Germline assignment: CDR1 MNHEY and CDR2 SVGAGI. The germline V and J ends were trimmed by 6 bases and 2 bases, with 8 bases remaining between them. The CDR3 protein is CASSHETYNEQFF. As DNA, the CDR3 is TGTGCCAGCAGCCATGAGACCTACAATGAGCAGTTCTTC.

The chain recombines TRBV29-1 with TRBJ1-1; tentatively, D is TRBD1 (6 bases). The CDR3 has 12 residues. V was cut by 7 bases and J by 6 bases, with 15 bases left in between. The germline CDR1 and CDR2 sequences are SQVTM and ANQGSEA. The CDR3 reads CSARGDRSEAFF. CDR3 sequence (DNA): TGCAGCGCCAGGGGAGATCGCTCTGAAGCTTTCTTT.

V and J are TRBV4-1 and TRBJ1-1, with TRBD1 matching over 12 bases. The CDR3 is 15 residues long. The germline V gene has CDR1 MGHRA and CDR2 YSYEKL. The J segment lost 8 bases and the V segment lost 3 bases, leaving 7 bases of the junction unmatched. CDR3 loop: CASSHRDRGLMEAFF. In nucleotides, the CDR3 is TGCGCCAGCAGCCATCGGGACAGGGGGCTAATGGAAGCTTTCTTT.

The chain uses TRBV24-1 and TRBJ2-2; 8 bases agree with TRBD1. In germline, CDR1 is KGHDR, CDR2 SFDVKD. Unmatched junction bases numbered 9, after V lost 11 bases and J lost 5 bases. The CDR3 contains 14 residues. In nucleotides, the CDR3 is TGTGCCATATCGACAGGGGCAAGGACCGGGGAGCTGTTTTTT. Amino acids: CAISTGARTGELFF.

The chain joins TRBV5-1 to TRBJ2-3; D not resolved. CDR1 and CDR2 (germline): SGHRS, YFSETQ. V shed 5 bases and J shed 2 bases, with 9 bases lying between them. The CDR3 runs 13 residues. The CDR3 DNA reads TGCGCCAGCAGTGACACACACACAGATACGCAGTATTTT. Amino acid sequence: CASSDTHTDTQYF.

This clone was observed once. The chain couples TRBV5-4 to TRBJ2-7, with 7 nucleotides matching TRBD1. Germline V gives CDR1 SGHNT, CDR2 YYREEE (reference sequence). CDR3 length equals 14 residues. Trimming cost V 0 bases and J 2 bases; bases outside gene matches: 2. Here the CDR3 DNA reads TGTGCCAGCAGCTTGGAACAGGGGACCTACGAGCAGTACTTC. Its protein product is CASSLEQGTYEQYF. The full variable domain, rest sourced from reference TRBV5-4 and TRBJ2-7, is ETGVTQSPTHLIKTRGQQVTLRCSSQSGHNTVSWYQQALGQGPQFIFQYYREEENGRGNFPPRFSGLQFPNYSSELNVNALELDDSALYLCASSLEQGTYEQYFGPGTRLTVT.

V usage is TRBV5-1 and J usage is TRBJ1-1, with 12 bases fitting TRBD1. The CDR3 covers 16 residues. V trimming: 3 bases; J trimming: 4 bases; junction bases outside the gene matches: 7. The germline CDR1 and CDR2 sequences are SGHRS and YFSETQ. The CDR3 sequence is CASSWDRGQSSTEAFF. In DNA form, the CDR3 reads TGCGCCAGCAGCTGGGACAGGGGGCAGTCGAGCACTGAAGCTTTCTTT.

The chain employs TRBV24-1 and TRBJ2-2, with 8 bases matching TRBD2. The germline V gene has CDR1 KGHDR and CDR2 SFDVKD. The CDR3 extends over 18 amino acids. Trimming removed 1 base from V and 0 bases from J; junction bases left unmatched: 6. CDR3 nucleotides: TGTGCCACCAGTGATTTCTTTAGCGGGGCCACGAACACCGGGGAGCTGTTTTTT. The encoded protein is CATSDFFSGATNTGELFF.

The sample holds a few counts of this clone. The V call is TRBV5-1, the J call TRBJ1-6; the D is unclear. CDR1 is SGHRS, CDR2 YFSETQ, per germline. Trimming took off 5 bases at V and 8 bases at J, with 11 bases between the two ends. The length of the CDR3 is 13 residues. As DNA, the CDR3 is TGCGCCAGCAGGTTCGGTGAAGATTCACCCCTCCACTTT. Amino acid sequence: CASRFGEDSPLHF. The full variable domain, completed using reference TRBV5-1 and TRBJ1-6, is KAGVTQTPRYLIKTRGQQVTLSCSPISGHRSVSWYQQTPGQGLQFLFEYFSETQRNKGNFPGRFSGRQFSNSRSEMNVSTLELGDSALYLCASRFGEDSPLHFGNGTRLTVT.

CDR3 coding DNA: TGTGCCAGCAGCCTAATCCACAGGGACACTGAAGCTTTCTTT. Protein product: CASSLIHRDTEAFF. The chain couples TRBV7-3 to TRBJ1-1, with D perhaps TRBD1 (6 bases). There are 14 residues in the CDR3. The ends were cut back, 5 bases at V and 3 bases at J, with 13 bases in the middle. Germline-derived CDR1 and CDR2 are SGHTA and FQGTGA.

The CDR3 nucleotides read TGTGCCAGTAGTCCCCTAGGGGATTCTTCACCCCTCCACTTT. Translating it yields CASSPLGDSSPLHF. The V gene is TRBV19, the J gene TRBJ1-6; the D gene is possibly TRBD1 (5 bases). Germline V lookup: CDR1 LNHDA, CDR2 SQIVND (reference sequence). CDR3 length equals 14 residues. Trimming left V 5 bases short and J 9 bases short, with 14 bases between.

The genes are TRBV7-2 and TRBJ1-2; 7 nucleotides align to TRBD1. V lost 5 bases to trimming and J lost 1 base; unmatched junction nucleotides: 10. This CDR3 spans 16 amino acids. CDR1 and CDR2 (germline): SGHTA, FQGNSA. The CDR3 is CASSGQPGQFNYGYTF. The CDR3 DNA reads TGTGCCAGCAGCGGCCAACCGGGACAGTTTAACTATGGCTACACCTTC.

The V gene is TRBV13, the J gene TRBJ2-2; perhaps TRBD2 as D (5 bases). Germline CDR1 and CDR2: PRHDT and FYEKMQ (reference sequence). The length of the CDR3 is 16 residues. V lost 5 bases to trimming and J lost 4 bases, with 17 bases between them. The CDR3 DNA follows: TGTGCCAGCAGCGCCGATTCGGGATGGGGCACCGGGGAGCTGTTTTTT. It codes for CASSADSGWGTGELFF.